Sequencing of this T cell receptor (beta chain) was carried out in a study of blood T cell repertoires in COVID-19. Data came from immunoSEQ multiplex PCR; TCRdb stores just in-frame clones and leaves some out. The table has about 370,000 clones, 90% seen once; the top ten hold approximately 6.2%. CDR1 and CDR2 from the germline V gene are LNHDA and SQIVND (reference sequence). V lost 6 bases and J lost 0; bases outside the gene matches: 7. CDR3 length: 16 amino acids. The TCR was taken from a man younger than 30 with active or convalescent COVID-19. V and J are TRBV19 and TRBJ2-1, with 8 bases that match TRBD2. The sequencing sample was made of peripheral blood. CDR3 amino acids: CASRDAAGGSYNEQFF. The DNA of the CDR3 is TGTGCCAGTAGGGACGCCGCGGGGGGCTCCTACAATGAGCAGTTCTTC.